These 25 T cell receptor beta chains came from one sample sequenced in a study of T cells after posttransplantation cyclophosphamide. Clones were sequenced by immunoSEQ multiplex PCR, and TCRdb holds only the in-frame ones, with some missing. The sample lists about 36,000 clones; roughly 73% were seen once. Cyclophosphamide on days +3 and +4 followed busulfan-fludarabine conditioning and a marrow graft. The starting material was CD4+ T cells sorted from blood, obtained about 1,900 days after a stem cell transplant with posttransplant cyclophosphamide. The origin of the receptors is a female patient aged 40 to 55 who received an allogeneic stem cell transplant from a related donor, was CMV-positive, and had no GVHD. Some T cells could come from the graft donor.

This clone was seen only once. This chain connects TRBV6-5 to TRBJ1-1, with D possibly being TRBD1 (6 bases). The CDR3 spans 15 residues. V was trimmed by 0 bases and J by 0 bases, leaving 8 bases between them. CDR1 is MNHEY, CDR2 SVGAGI, per germline. The CDR3 DNA reads as TGTGCCAGCAGTTACTCGGGGGCAGTGAACACTGAAGCTTTCTTT. Amino acids: CASSYSGAVNTEAFF.

This clone appeared a single time. The V call is TRBV6-5, the J call TRBJ2-1; unclear D gene. In germline, CDR1 is MNHEY, CDR2 SVGAGI. The CDR3 is 12 amino acids. V lost 2 bases, J lost 3 bases, and 2 bases lay in between. CDR3 sequence reads: CASSYLYNEQFF. The CDR3 DNA sequence: TGTGCCAGCAGTTACCTCTACAATGAGCAGTTCTTC.

This clone occurred a few times. This sequence joins TRBV5-6 and TRBJ1-2, with TRBD1 identical over 9 bases. V lost 3 bases, J lost 6 bases, and 3 bases stayed unmatched. Germline V gene data show CDR1 as SGHDT and CDR2 as YYEEEE. The CDR3 runs to 13 residues. The CDR3 loop is CASSWTGVDGYTF. As DNA, the CDR3 is TGTGCCAGCAGCTGGACAGGGGTAGATGGCTACACCTTC. Using reference TRBV5-6 and TRBJ1-2 for the parts outside the CDR3, the full variable domain is DAGVTQSPTHLIKTRGQQVTLRCSPKSGHDTVSWYQQALGQGPQFIFQYYEEEERQRGNFPDRFSGHQFPNYSSELNVNALLLGDSALYLCASSWTGVDGYTFGSGTRLTVV.

V and J are TRBV7-2 and TRBJ2-5; D perhaps matches TRBD1 (6 bases). Deletions cut 4 bases from V and 5 bases from J, with 17 bases between. Germline CDR1 is SGHTA and CDR2 is FQGNSA. The CDR3 consists of 15 residues. This chain's CDR3 is CASSSNTGQWETQYF. The CDR3 DNA is TGTGCCAGCAGCTCTAATACAGGGCAATGGGAGACCCAGTACTTC.

The chain is built from TRBV6-4 and TRBJ2-7; TRBD2 agrees at 13 bases. Germline CDR1 is MRHNA and CDR2 is SNTAGT. The CDR3 totals 17 residues. V shed 4 bases and J 0 bases; nucleotides not matched to a gene: 6. The CDR3 DNA follows: TGTGCCAGCAGTGGGACTAGCGGGGGTCCTAGCTCCTACGAGCAGTACTTC. This translates into CASSGTSGGPSSYEQYF.

The chain combines TRBV11-3 with TRBJ2-2, with D perhaps matching TRBD2 (6 bases). CDR1 is SGHNT and CDR2 is YENEEA in the germline V gene. The CDR3 totals 18 residues. Trimming took off 0 bases at V and 0 bases at J, with 14 bases between the two ends. The CDR3 DNA is TGTGCCAGCAGCTTAGATGTTTGGGGGGTATCGAACACCGGGGAGCTGTTTTTT. Its protein is CASSLDVWGVSNTGELFF.

The J gene is TRBJ2-7, the V gene TRBV7-8, with 12 bases lining up with TRBD2. The junction had 8 bases not matched to a gene; V was cut back by 5 bases and J by 3 bases. Germline loops: CDR1 SGHVS, CDR2 FQNEAQ. CDR3 length: 16 residues. CDR3 in DNA: TGTGCCAGCAGCCCAACGCGACTAGCGGGGGACTACGAGCAGTACTTC. As protein: CASSPTRLAGDYEQYF.

This chain links TRBV7-6 with TRBJ1-1; D remains unclear. V shed 4 bases and J shed 3 bases, with 9 bases lying between them. The CDR3 has 13 residues. Germline CDR1 SGHVS, CDR2 FNYEAQ. In DNA form, the CDR3 reads TGTGCCAGCAGCTCCGTCGGGGACACTGAAGCTTTCTTT. It translates to CASSSVGDTEAFF.

The chain combines TRBV10-3 with TRBJ2-3, with 9 positions matching TRBD1. In germline, CDR1 is ENHRY, CDR2 SYGVKD. The trim removed 10 bases at V and 3 bases at J, leaving 11 bases unmatched. There are 15 residues in the CDR3. This CDR3 is CATTEGGQGTDTQYF. The CDR3 nucleotides are TGTGCCACTACCGAGGGGGGACAGGGTACAGATACGCAGTATTTT.

The rearrangement uses TRBV10-3 and TRBJ2-2; 9 positions match TRBD2. The CDR3 extends over 17 amino acids. The germline gives CDR1 ENHRY, CDR2 SYGVKD. V lost 6 bases to trimming and J lost 2 bases; unmatched junction nucleotides: 10. The CDR3 nucleotides are TGTGCCATCAGCAGAATACAGACTAGCGGAAACACCGGGGAGCTGTTTTTT. It yields the protein CAISRIQTSGNTGELFF.

The V call is TRBV25-1, the J call TRBJ1-6; D is unresolved. The germline V and J ends were trimmed by 2 bases and 7 bases, with 15 bases remaining between them. The germline V gene encodes CDR1 MGHDK and CDR2 SYGVNS. The CDR3 is 16 amino acids. This chain's CDR3 is CASSETWGVGNSPLHF. In nucleotides, the CDR3 is TGTGCCAGCAGTGAAACCTGGGGAGTCGGGAATTCACCCCTCCACTTT.

CDR3 region: CASSSRRDTGELFF. CDR3 DNA sequence: TGTGCCAGTAGTTCCCGACGGGACACCGGGGAGCTGTTTTTT. The chain is built from TRBV19 and TRBJ2-2; D gene ambiguous. The CDR3 is 14 residues long. V was clipped by 5 bases and J by 3 bases, with 10 bases between them. CDR1 and CDR2 from the germline V gene are LNHDA and SQIVND (reference sequence).

The chain joins TRBV11-1 to TRBJ1-1, with 8 bases that match TRBD1. Germline V gene lookup returns CDR1 SGHAT and CDR2 FQDESV (reference sequence). This CDR3 is built from 12 residues. The V and J ends lost 2 bases and 10 bases, in that order; junction bases with no gene match: 3. Here the CDR3 reads CASSLTGGTAFF. The CDR3, as DNA: TGTGCCAGCAGCTTAACAGGGGGAACAGCTTTCTTT.

The chain recombines TRBV11-2 with TRBJ2-7; D gene ambiguous. CDR1 and CDR2 (germline): SGHAT, FQNNGV. The CDR3 sequence is 13 residues long. The V and J ends lost 3 bases and 2 bases respectively, with 8 bases between them. The CDR3 DNA is TGTGCCAGCAGCTTTACACCCGCCTACGAGCAGTACTTC. This codes for CASSFTPAYEQYF.

The chain couples TRBV6-1 to TRBJ2-7; 7 bases match TRBD2. CDR3 length equals 15 residues. Trimming at V came to 0 bases and at J to 3 bases, leaving 5 bases not matched to a gene. CDR1 and CDR2 (germline): MNHNS, SASEGT. This CDR3 is CASSEAPGTIYEQYF. Written as DNA, the CDR3 is TGTGCCAGCAGTGAAGCTCCAGGGACTATCTACGAGCAGTACTTC.

V usage is TRBV11-2 and J usage is TRBJ2-3; 9 bases align to TRBD2. This CDR3 is built from 15 residues. V shed 4 bases and J 4 bases; nucleotides not matched to a gene: 6. Germline V gene lookup returns CDR1 SGHAT and CDR2 FQNNGV. The CDR3 sequence: CASSYKLAGADTQYF. As DNA, the CDR3 is TGTGCCAGCAGCTACAAGTTAGCGGGGGCAGATACGCAGTATTTT.

V is TRBV9 and J is TRBJ1-3; tentative D call: TRBD1 (5 bases). The germline CDR1 and CDR2 sequences are SGDLS and YYNGEE. CDR3 length equals 13 residues. For the CDR3, the DNA is TGTGGGGACTGGACGGTCTCTGGAAACACCATATATTTT. Translation gives CGDWTVSGNTIYF.

The chain is built from TRBV9 and TRBJ1-2; no clear D. The V end was cut by 10 bases, the J end by 2 bases, with 9 bases between. This CDR3 spans 11 amino acids. From germline, CDR1 is SGDLS and CDR2 YYNGEE. The CDR3 protein is CAGTDNYGYTF. CDR3 in DNA: TGTGCCGGTACAGACAACTATGGCTACACCTTC.

This clone was detected only once. As DNA, the CDR3 is TGTGCCACCAGCAGAGCACAGGGCTACGAGCAGTACTTC. Encoded protein: CATSRAQGYEQYF. V and J are TRBV15 and TRBJ2-7, with D possibly TRBD1 on 6 matching bases. Germline V CDR1 and CDR2: LNHNV, YYDKDF (reference sequence). The length of the CDR3 is 13 residues. V lost 1 base to trimming and J lost 3 bases, with 7 bases between them. The full variable domain, in which reference TRBV15 and TRBJ2-7 provide the parts outside the CDR3, is DAMVIQNPRYQVTQFGKPVTLSCSQTLNHNVMYWYQQKSSQAPKLLFHYYDKDFNNEADTPDNFQSRRPNTSFCFLDIRSPGLGDTAMYLCATSRAQGYEQYFGPGTRLTVT.

The chain recombines TRBV7-2 with TRBJ2-1; TRBD1 matches 10 bases. The J segment lost 7 bases and the V segment lost 4 bases, leaving 13 bases of the junction unmatched. CDR1 is SGHTA, CDR2 FQGNSA, per germline. CDR3 length equals 17 residues. The DNA of the CDR3 is TGTGCCAGCAGCTCCGGACAGGGGGACCTGCTGCCAAATGAGCAGTTCTTC. Translation gives CASSSGQGDLLPNEQFF. Combining the CDR3 with reference TRBV7-2 and TRBJ2-1 gives the whole variable domain GAGVSQSPSNKVTEKGKDVELRCDPISGHTALYWYRQSLGQGLEFLIYFQGNSAPDKSGLPSDRFSAERTGGSVSTLTIQRTQQEDSAVYLCASSSGQGDLLPNEQFFGPGTRLTVL.

The chain recombines TRBV5-6 with TRBJ1-1; weak D call: TRBD1 (6 bases). The CDR3 contains 13 residues. The ends were cut back, 5 bases at V and 10 bases at J, with 18 bases in the middle. From germline, CDR1 is SGHDT and CDR2 YYEEEE. Here the CDR3 reads CASRLQWKGGAFF. The CDR3 nucleotides read TGTGCCAGCAGGTTACAGTGGAAAGGGGGAGCTTTCTTT.

In this sample, this clone turned up a few times. This chain joins TRBV5-4 and TRBJ2-5; 8 positions agree with TRBD2. J lost 2 bases, V lost 3 bases, and 6 bases had no gene match. Germline CDR1 is SGHNT and CDR2 is YYREEE (reference sequence). There are 15 residues in the CDR3. This CDR3 reads CASSSGAGVQETQYF. Written as DNA, the CDR3 is TGTGCCAGCAGCTCGGGAGCGGGGGTACAAGAGACCCAGTACTTC.

The V gene is TRBV19, the J gene TRBJ2-3; 7 bases align to TRBD2. This CDR3 spans 15 amino acids. CDR1 and CDR2 from the germline V gene are LNHDA and SQIVND (reference sequence). V trimming: 3 bases; J trimming: 4 bases; junction bases outside the gene matches: 7. CDR3 in amino acids: CASSMGGGGADTQYF. The CDR3 DNA reads TGTGCCAGTAGTATGGGTGGTGGGGGGGCAGATACGCAGTATTTT.

The rearrangement uses TRBV19 and TRBJ2-1; tentative D call: TRBD2 (7 bases). The V gene's germline CDR1 is LNHDA and CDR2 SQIVND (reference sequence). The CDR3 is 12 amino acids. Trimming removed 7 bases from V and 10 bases from J, with 14 bases in between. The chain's CDR3 is CASTHREGEQFF. The CDR3 DNA is TGTGCCAGTACCCACAGGGAGGGCGAGCAGTTCTTC.

A single count supports this clone. The rearrangement links TRBV27 to TRBJ2-1; 9 bases line up with TRBD1. The CDR3 is made up of 13 amino acids. The germline V gene encodes CDR1 MNHEY and CDR2 SMNVEV (reference sequence). V was pared by 4 bases and J by 11 bases, with 6 bases of the junction left unmatched. CDR3 amino acids: CASSSTGTGKQFF. The CDR3 region has the DNA TGTGCCAGCAGTTCAACCGGGACAGGGAAGCAGTTCTTC.